This T cell receptor beta chain stems from a study of T cell repertoires in cytomegalovirus infection. Turning to the study itself: Used in the study were CMV epitopes, some recently identified and HLA-C-restricted, others well-studied and HLA-B-restricted.

General observations from the study: Cumulative public TCR beta family frequency identified carriers of CMV plus the relevant HLA. CMV-specific HLA-C-restricted TCR beta clonotypes dominated the ex vivo response.

This clonotype showed up just once. Its cognate antigen is unknown. In TCRdb, the reads were re-called with MiXCR into one record per CDR3 protein. The sample carries 700,000 to 950,000 distinct CDR3 sequences, around a third recorded once. This CDR3 has 15 residues. Germline V gives CDR1 MNHEY, CDR2 SVGEGT. V lost 5 bases to trimming and J lost 6 bases, with 17 bases between them. This TCR was recovered from a human donor in good health (CMV status not recorded). Some clones in this sample may be carry-over from other donors' samples. The V call is TRBV6-2 or TRBV6-3, the J call TRBJ2-4; a possible D gene is TRBD1 (7 bases). The input for sequencing was cultured CD8+ T cells from PBMCs, taken from culture after CMV antigen stimulation. CDR3 in amino acids: CASSHLEGAANIQYF. As DNA, the CDR3 is TGTGCCAGCAGTCACCTGGAGGGGGCGGCAAACATTCAGTACTTC.